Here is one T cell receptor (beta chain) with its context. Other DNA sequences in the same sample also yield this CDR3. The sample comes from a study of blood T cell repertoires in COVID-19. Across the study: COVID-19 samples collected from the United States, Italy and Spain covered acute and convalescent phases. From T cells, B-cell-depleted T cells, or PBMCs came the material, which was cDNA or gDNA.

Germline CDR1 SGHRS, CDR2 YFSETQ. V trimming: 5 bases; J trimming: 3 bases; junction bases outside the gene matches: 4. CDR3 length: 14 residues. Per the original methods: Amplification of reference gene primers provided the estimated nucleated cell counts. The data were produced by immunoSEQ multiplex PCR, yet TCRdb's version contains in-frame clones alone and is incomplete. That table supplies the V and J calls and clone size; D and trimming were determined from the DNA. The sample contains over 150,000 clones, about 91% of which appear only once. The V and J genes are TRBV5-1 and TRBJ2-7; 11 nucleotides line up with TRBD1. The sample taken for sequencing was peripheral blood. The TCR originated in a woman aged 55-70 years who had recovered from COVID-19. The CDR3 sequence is CASSLGTGGYEQYF. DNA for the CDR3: TGCGCCAGCAGTTTAGGGACAGGGGGCTACGAGCAGTACTTC.